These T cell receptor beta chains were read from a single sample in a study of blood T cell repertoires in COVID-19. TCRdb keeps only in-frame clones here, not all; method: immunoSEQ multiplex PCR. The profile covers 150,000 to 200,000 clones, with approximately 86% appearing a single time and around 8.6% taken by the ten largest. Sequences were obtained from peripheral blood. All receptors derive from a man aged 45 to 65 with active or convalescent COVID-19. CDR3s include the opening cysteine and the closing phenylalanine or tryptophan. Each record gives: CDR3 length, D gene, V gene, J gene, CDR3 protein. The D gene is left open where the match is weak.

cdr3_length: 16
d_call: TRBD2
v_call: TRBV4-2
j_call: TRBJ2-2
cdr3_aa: CASSPRLAVNTGELFF

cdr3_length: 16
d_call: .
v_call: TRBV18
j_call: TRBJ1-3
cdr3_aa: CASSPNPGYSGNTIYF

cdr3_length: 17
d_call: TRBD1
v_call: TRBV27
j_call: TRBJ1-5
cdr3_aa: CASSFSRGIGGNQPQHF

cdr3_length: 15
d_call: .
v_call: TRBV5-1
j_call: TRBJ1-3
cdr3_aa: CASSSRYDGADTIYF

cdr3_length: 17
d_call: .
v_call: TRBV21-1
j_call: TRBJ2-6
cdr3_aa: CASSKILPCSGANVLTF

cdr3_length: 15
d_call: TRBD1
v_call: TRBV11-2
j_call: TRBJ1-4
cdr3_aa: CASSPTGTGYEKLFF

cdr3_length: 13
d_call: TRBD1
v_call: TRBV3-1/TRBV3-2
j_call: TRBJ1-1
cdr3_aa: CATRGQGMTEAFF

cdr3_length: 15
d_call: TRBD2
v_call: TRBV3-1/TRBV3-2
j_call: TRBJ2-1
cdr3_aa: CASSLTRGGWDEQFF

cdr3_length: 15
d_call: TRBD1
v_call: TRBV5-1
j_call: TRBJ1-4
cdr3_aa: CASSGRDSLNEKLFF

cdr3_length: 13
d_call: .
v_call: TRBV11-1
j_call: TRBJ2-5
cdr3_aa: CASSFFRQETQYF

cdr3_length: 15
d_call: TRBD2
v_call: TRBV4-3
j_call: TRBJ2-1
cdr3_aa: CASSQAGGAYNEQFF

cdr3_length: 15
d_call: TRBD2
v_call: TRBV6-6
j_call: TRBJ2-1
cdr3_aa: CASSRLAGALNEQFF

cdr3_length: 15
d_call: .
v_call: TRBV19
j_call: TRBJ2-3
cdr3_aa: CASSMDIAATDTQYF

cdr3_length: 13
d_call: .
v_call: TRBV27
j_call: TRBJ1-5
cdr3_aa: CASSLRGNQPQHF

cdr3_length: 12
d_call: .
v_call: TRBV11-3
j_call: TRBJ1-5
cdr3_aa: CASSQGVQPQHF

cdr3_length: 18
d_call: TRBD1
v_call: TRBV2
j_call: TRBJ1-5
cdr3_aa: CASSEQGQGEYSNQPQHF

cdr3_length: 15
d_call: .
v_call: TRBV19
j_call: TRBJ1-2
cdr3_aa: CASSILVGLNYGYTF

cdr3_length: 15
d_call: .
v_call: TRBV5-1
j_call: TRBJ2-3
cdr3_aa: CASNFLGQQADTQYF

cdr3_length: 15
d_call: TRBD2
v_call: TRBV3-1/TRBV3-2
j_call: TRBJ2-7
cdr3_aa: CASSHLAGDLWEQYF

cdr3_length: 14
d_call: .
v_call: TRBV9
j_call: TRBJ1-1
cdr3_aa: CASSVGGRGTEAFF

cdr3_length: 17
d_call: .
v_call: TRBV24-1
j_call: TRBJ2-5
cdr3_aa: CATSDLGDTERQETQYF

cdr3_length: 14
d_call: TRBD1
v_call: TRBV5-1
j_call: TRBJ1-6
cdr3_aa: CASSLYTGEGLLHF

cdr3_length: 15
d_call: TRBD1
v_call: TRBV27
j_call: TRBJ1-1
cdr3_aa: CASSLSNRGNTEAFF

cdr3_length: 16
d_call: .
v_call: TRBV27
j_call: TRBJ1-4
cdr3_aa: CASRLDSLSTNEKLFF

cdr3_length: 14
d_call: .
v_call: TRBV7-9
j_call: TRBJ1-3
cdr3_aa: CASSHETDGNTIYF

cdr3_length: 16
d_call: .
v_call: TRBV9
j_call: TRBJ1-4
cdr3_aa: CASSVRVQGGFEKLFF

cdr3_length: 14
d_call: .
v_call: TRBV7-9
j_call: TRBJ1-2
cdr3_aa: CASSLRGTSDGYTF

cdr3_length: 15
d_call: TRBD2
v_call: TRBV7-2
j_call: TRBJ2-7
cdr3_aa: CASSLARGVGKEQYF

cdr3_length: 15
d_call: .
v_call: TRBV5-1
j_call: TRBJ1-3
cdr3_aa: CASSLVGSSGNTIYF

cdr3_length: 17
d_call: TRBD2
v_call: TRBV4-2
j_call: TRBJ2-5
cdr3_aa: CASSQVASGGAGETQYF

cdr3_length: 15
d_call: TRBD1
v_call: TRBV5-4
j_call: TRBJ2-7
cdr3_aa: CASGNRQGPEDEQYF

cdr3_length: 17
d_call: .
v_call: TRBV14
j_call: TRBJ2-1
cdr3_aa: CASSQEGAKSSYNEQFF

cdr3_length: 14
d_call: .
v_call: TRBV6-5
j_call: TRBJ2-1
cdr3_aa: CASSYTHQVNEQFF

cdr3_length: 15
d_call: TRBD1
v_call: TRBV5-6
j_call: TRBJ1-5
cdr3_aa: CASSSGQGFNQPQHF

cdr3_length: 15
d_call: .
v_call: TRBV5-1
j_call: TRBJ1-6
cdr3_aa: CASSLEAGTPSPLHF

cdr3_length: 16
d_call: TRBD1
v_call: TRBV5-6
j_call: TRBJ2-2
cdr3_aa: CASSLPGGANTGELFF

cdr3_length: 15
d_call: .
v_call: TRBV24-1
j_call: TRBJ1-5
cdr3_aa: CATSDTNRVDQPQHF

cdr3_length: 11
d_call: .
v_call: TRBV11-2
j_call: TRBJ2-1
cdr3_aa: CASSYYNEQFF

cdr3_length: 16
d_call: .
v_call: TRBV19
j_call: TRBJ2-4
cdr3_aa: CASSIQGTSAKNIQYF

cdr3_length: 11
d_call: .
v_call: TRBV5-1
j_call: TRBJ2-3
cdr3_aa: CASRYTDTQYF

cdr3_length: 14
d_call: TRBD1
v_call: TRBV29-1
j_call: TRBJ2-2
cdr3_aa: CSVARDRASGELFF

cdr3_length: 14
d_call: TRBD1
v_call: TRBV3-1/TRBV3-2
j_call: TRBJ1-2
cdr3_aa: CASSPDRGAGGYTF

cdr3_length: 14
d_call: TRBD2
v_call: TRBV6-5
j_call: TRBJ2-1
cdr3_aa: CASRPFAGGGEQFF

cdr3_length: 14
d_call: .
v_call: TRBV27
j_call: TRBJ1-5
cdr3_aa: CASSLLSGNQPQHF

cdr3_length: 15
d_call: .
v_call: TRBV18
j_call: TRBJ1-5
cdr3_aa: CASSPGWGLNQPQHF